The clone carrying this T cell receptor beta chain came up many times. Its specificity is unknown. V was shortened by 3 bases and J by 1 base, with 4 bases between the two germline ends. The CDR3 covers 12 residues. Researchers prepared the TCRbeta library using unique molecular identifiers, the study reports. TCRdb reanalysed the PCR reads using MiXCR and keeps one entry per CDR3 protein. The sample carries roughly 49,000 distinct CDR3 sequences, nearly 9.5% recorded once. These data come from a study of T-cell reconstitution after alpha-beta-depleted transplantation in children. Study-wide points: Several hundred graft clones that had expanded were reportedly the source of alpha-beta T cells about two months after transplant. Fresh T-cell production supplied most of the T-cell counts and diversity seen one year after transplant. Certain patients had high TCRbeta diversity at day 60, and it came from recipient T cells and thymic progenitors that survived.

Sequencing was performed on PBMCs, mostly from graft donor cells, taken 60 days after TCRalphabeta/CD19-depleted stem cell transplant. This sequence was found in a male patient aged 2-10 years who had a stem cell transplant for chronic granulomatous disease, so the T cells may come from the graft donor. The chain employs TRBV12-3 or TRBV12-4 and TRBJ2-7; unclear D gene. The CDR3 sequence is CASSFGSYEQYF. The CDR3 region has the DNA TGTGCCAGCAGTTTTGGTTCCTACGAGCAGTACTTC.